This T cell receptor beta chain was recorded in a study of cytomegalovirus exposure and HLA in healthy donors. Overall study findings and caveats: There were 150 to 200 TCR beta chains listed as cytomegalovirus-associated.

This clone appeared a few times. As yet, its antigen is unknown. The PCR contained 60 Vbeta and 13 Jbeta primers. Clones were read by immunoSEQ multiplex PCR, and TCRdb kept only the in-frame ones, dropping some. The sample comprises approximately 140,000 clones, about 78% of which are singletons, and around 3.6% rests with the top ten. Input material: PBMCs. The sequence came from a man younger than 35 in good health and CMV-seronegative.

CDR3 sequence (DNA): TGTGCCAGCAGTGAAAGGGTGACAGGGGGCACTGAAGCTTTCTTT. This codes for CASSERVTGGTEAFF. J is TRBJ1-1 and V is TRBV6-1; 9 bases agree with TRBD1. The length of the CDR3 is 15 residues. After removal of 2 bases from V and 4 bases from J, the junction contained 5 bases not matched to a gene. Germline loops: CDR1 MNHNS, CDR2 SASEGT.